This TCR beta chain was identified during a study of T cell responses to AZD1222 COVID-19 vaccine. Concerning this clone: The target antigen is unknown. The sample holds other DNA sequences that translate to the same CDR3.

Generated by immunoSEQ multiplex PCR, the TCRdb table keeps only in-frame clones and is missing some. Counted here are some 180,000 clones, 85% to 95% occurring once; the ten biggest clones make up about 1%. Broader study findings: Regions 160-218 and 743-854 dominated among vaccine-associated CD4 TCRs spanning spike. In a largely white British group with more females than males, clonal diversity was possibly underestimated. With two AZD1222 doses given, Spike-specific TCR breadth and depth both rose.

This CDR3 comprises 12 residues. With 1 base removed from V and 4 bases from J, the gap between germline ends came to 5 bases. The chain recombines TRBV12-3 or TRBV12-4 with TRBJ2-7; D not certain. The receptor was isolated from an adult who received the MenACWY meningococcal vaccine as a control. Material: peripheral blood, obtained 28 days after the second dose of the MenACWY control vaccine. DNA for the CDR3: TGTGCCAGCAGTTTAGGAAGTTACGAGCAGTACTTC. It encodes CASSLGSYEQYF.